This entry lists 28 T cell receptor beta chains sequenced from one sample in a study of cytotoxic CD8 clonotypes in ibrutinib-treated CLL. Method: immunoSEQ multiplex PCR; TCRdb's copy keeps in-frame clones and lacks some. The sample carries approximately 320,000 clones, roughly 71% recorded once. Sequences were derived from PBMCs, sampled after 36 months of ibrutinib treatment. The receptors were sampled from a human donor with chronic lymphocytic leukemia.

The rearrangement links TRBV28 to TRBJ2-1; D not resolved. Germline CDR1 MDHEN, CDR2 SYDVKM. This CDR3 has 13 amino acids. Trimming cost V 2 bases and J 7 bases, with 9 bases left between them. The CDR3 sequence: CASSLGMWNEQFF. CDR3 nucleotide sequence: TGTGCCAGCAGTTTAGGAATGTGGAATGAGCAGTTCTTC.

The chain employs TRBV2 and TRBJ2-7; either TRBD1 or TRBD2 may fit D (5 bases each). CDR1 SNHLY and CDR2 FYNNEI come from the germline V gene. This CDR3 has 13 amino acids. Trimming shortened V by 9 bases and J by 2 bases, and 14 bases separated the two germline ends. The CDR3 sequence is CARRRDGTYEQYF. The DNA of the CDR3 is TGTGCCAGACGCCGGGACGGAACCTACGAGCAGTACTTC.

The chain carries TRBV7-3 and TRBJ2-2; D is unresolved. Germline assignment: CDR1 SGHTA and CDR2 FQGTGA. The CDR3 sequence is 13 residues long. The germline V and J ends were trimmed by 2 bases and 1 base, with 2 bases remaining between them. The CDR3 protein is CASSLGNTGELFF. CDR3 nucleotide sequence: TGTGCCAGCAGCTTAGGGAACACCGGGGAGCTGTTTTTT.

This clone occurred a few times. The CDR3 sequence: CASSSGANVLTF. The CDR3 DNA reads TGTGCCAGCAGTTCCGGGGCCAACGTCCTGACTTTC. The chain couples TRBV6-7 to TRBJ2-6; no clear D. TRBV6-7 counts as an open reading frame of uncertain function. The CDR3 is 12 amino acids. Trimming shortened V by 4 bases and J by 4 bases, and 2 bases separated the two germline ends.

The genes are TRBV18 and TRBJ2-1; TRBD2 is a possible D gene (5 bases). V was cut by 6 bases and J by 2 bases, with 14 bases left in between. Per germline, CDR1 KGHSH and CDR2 LQKENI. The CDR3 extends over 15 amino acids. CDR3 nucleotide sequence: TGTGCCAGCTCGTTCACTAGTCCCCCCTACAATGAGCAGTTCTTC. It yields the protein CASSFTSPPYNEQFF.

The chain carries TRBV15 and TRBJ2-1; tentatively, D is TRBD1 (6 bases). There are 17 residues in the CDR3. V lost 0 bases, J lost 2 bases, and 14 bases lay in between. Germline V gene sequence: CDR1 LNHNV, CDR2 YYDKDF (reference sequence). The CDR3 sequence is CATSRDGIWTAYNEQFF. The CDR3 region has the DNA TGTGCCACCAGCAGAGATGGGATCTGGACAGCCTACAATGAGCAGTTCTTC.

J is TRBJ2-7 and V is TRBV18; D not certain. V was trimmed by 2 bases and J by 3 bases, leaving 5 bases between them. Per the germline V gene, CDR1 is KGHSH and CDR2 is LQKENI. The length of the CDR3 is 12 residues. Here the CDR3 DNA reads TGTGCCAGCTCACCAGGCGGCTACGAGCAGTACTTC. Amino acids: CASSPGGYEQYF.

This chain uses TRBV27 with TRBJ2-5; TRBD2 matches at 8 bases. J gave up 12 bases and V 5 bases, and 11 bases lay outside the gene matches. The CDR3 loop spans 13 amino acids. Germline CDR1 MNHEY, CDR2 SMNVEV (reference sequence). The CDR3 nucleotides read TGTGCCAGCAGTCCCCGGCCGGGGGGGTCCAAGTACTTC. This gives the protein CASSPRPGGSKYF.

CDR3 nucleotide sequence: TGTGCCAGCAGTGAAGCGATCCCTTCCCAGGTACGAGTCTATGAGCAGTTCTTC. This translates into CASSEAIPSQVRVYEQFF. The V gene is TRBV6-1, the J gene TRBJ2-1; D gene uncertain. Germline V gene lookup returns CDR1 MNHNS and CDR2 SASEGT. The CDR3 runs 18 residues. Trimming removed 0 bases at V and 8 bases at J, with 23 bases between.

The J gene is TRBJ1-6, the V gene TRBV4-2, with D uncertain. The V and J ends lost 0 bases and 7 bases respectively, with 10 bases between them. From germline, CDR1 is LGHNA and CDR2 YNFKEQ. The CDR3 extends over 15 amino acids. CDR3 coding DNA: TGTGCCAGCAGCCAAGATCTGGCGGAGAATTCACCCCTCCACTTT. Translated: CASSQDLAENSPLHF.

As for this clone: In the same sample, other DNA sequences code for this CDR3. The rearrangement links TRBV14 to TRBJ2-3; TRBD2 agrees at 10 bases. This CDR3 contains 16 residues. J gave up 2 bases and V 4 bases, and 6 bases lay outside the gene matches. Germline CDR1 SGHDN, CDR2 FVKESK. CDR3 nucleotide sequence: TGTGCCAGCAGCCCCCGGACTAGCGGATACACAGATACGCAGTATTTT. Its protein product is CASSPRTSGYTDTQYF.

This chain uses TRBV29-1 with TRBJ2-1, with 11 bases aligning to TRBD2. With V trimmed by 7 bases and J by 4 bases, 6 bases remained unmatched. The CDR3 is 14 amino acids. CDR1 is SQVTM and CDR2 is ANQGSEA in the germline V gene. The CDR3 region is CSGLVAGGYNEQFF. CDR3 sequence (DNA): TGCAGCGGCTTAGTAGCGGGAGGGTACAATGAGCAGTTCTTC.

The chain recombines TRBV11-3 with TRBJ2-3; TRBD2 matches 10 bases. The CDR3 runs to 16 residues. From germline, CDR1 is SGHNT and CDR2 YENEEA. Trimming cost V 5 bases and J 2 bases; bases outside gene matches: 7. The CDR3 DNA reads TGTGCCAGCAGCACGGGGACTAGCGTTCTCACAGATACGCAGTATTTT. Translating it yields CASSTGTSVLTDTQYF.

This rearrangement joins TRBV15 to TRBJ2-2; D unclear. Germline loops: CDR1 LNHNV, CDR2 YYDKDF (reference sequence). Trimming shortened V by 5 bases and J by 6 bases, and 10 bases separated the two germline ends. CDR3 length: 13 residues. The CDR3: CATSPLVSGELFF. The CDR3, as DNA: TGTGCCACCAGCCCGCTGGTCTCCGGGGAGCTGTTTTTT.

The V and J genes are TRBV13 and TRBJ2-7, with TRBD1 matching 11 bases. The CDR3 is 16 amino acids. V lost 4 bases, J lost 1 base, and 6 bases stayed unmatched. Germline loops: CDR1 PRHDT, CDR2 FYEKMQ (reference sequence). The CDR3 is CASSSGQGVTSYEQYF. CDR3 nucleotide sequence: TGTGCCAGCAGCTCGGGACAGGGGGTCACGTCCTACGAGCAGTACTTC. The full variable domain, with the rest looked up from reference TRBV13 and TRBJ2-7, is AAGVIQSPRHLIKEKRETATLKCYPIPRHDTVYWYQQGPGQDPQFLISFYEKMQSDKGSIPDRFSAQQFSDYHSELNMSSLELGDSALYFCASSSGQGVTSYEQYFGPGTRLTVT.

This sequence joins TRBV2 and TRBJ2-7; 10 nucleotides match TRBD1. The CDR3 extends over 15 amino acids. Germline V CDR1 and CDR2: SNHLY, FYNNEI. With 6 bases clipped from V and 7 bases from J, the junction kept 12 bases outside the gene matches. In DNA, the CDR3 is TGTGCCAGCAGATTATCCGGGACAGGGGCGTGGGAGCAGTACTTC. Protein product: CASRLSGTGAWEQYF.

This clone was found a few times. The chain links TRBV4-1 to TRBJ1-2; 9 nucleotides agree with TRBD1. The CDR3 has 15 residues. The trim removed 4 bases at V and 8 bases at J, leaving 11 bases unmatched. Germline V CDR1 and CDR2: MGHRA, YSYEKL. CDR3 sequence (DNA): TGCGCCAGCAGCCTAGCCCCCGGGACAGGGCTCGGCTACACCTTC. This encodes CASSLAPGTGLGYTF.

This chain joins TRBV5-1 and TRBJ2-3, with 8 bases matching TRBD1. From germline, CDR1 is SGHRS and CDR2 YFSETQ. CDR3 length: 14 amino acids. The V and J ends lost 5 bases and 4 bases, in that order; junction bases with no gene match: 6. The CDR3 nucleotides are TGCGCCAGCAGTAGGCAGGGGGCTTCAGATACGCAGTATTTT. Amino acid sequence: CASSRQGASDTQYF.

This clone was detected a few times. This chain joins TRBV2 and TRBJ1-2; no definite D call. Germline V gene sequence: CDR1 SNHLY, CDR2 FYNNEI. The CDR3 is 13 amino acids. V was trimmed by 1 base and J by 6 bases, leaving 9 bases between them. Here the CDR3 reads CASSEDFGDGYTF. CDR3 DNA sequence: TGTGCCAGCAGTGAAGATTTTGGGGATGGCTACACCTTC.

The CDR3 protein is CASSDPGLAVYEQYF. The CDR3 nucleotides read TGTGCCAGCAGTGATCCGGGACTAGCGGTTTACGAGCAGTACTTC. The chain is built from TRBV25-1 and TRBJ2-7; TRBD2 agrees at 11 bases. Germline trimming cut 3 bases from V and 4 bases from J; bases unmatched to any gene: 5. Germline V gene data show CDR1 as MGHDK and CDR2 as SYGVNS. The CDR3 contains 15 residues.

The rearrangement joins TRBV9 to TRBJ2-1, with 10 nucleotides matching TRBD1. The CDR3 consists of 17 residues. Per the germline V gene, CDR1 is SGDLS and CDR2 is YYNGEE. The V and J ends lost 0 bases and 3 bases, in that order; junction bases with no gene match: 6. The CDR3 coding sequence is TGTGCCAGCAGCGTAGCGGGGGGACAGGGGTACTACAATGAGCAGTTCTTC. This codes for CASSVAGGQGYYNEQFF.

This chain connects TRBV2 to TRBJ1-1, with 7 bases that match TRBD1. Looked up from germline, CDR1 is SNHLY and CDR2 is FYNNEI. Trimming removed 7 bases from V and 4 bases from J; junction bases left unmatched: 12. The CDR3 length is 15 residues. The CDR3 loop reads CASKPGEQGGTEAFF. DNA of the CDR3: TGTGCCAGCAAACCAGGGGAGCAGGGGGGCACTGAAGCTTTCTTT.

This chain uses TRBV7-8 with TRBJ2-3; D is ambiguous. The V end lost 2 bases, the J end lost 2 bases, and 14 bases lay between the germline ends. The CDR3 runs to 16 residues. Germline lookup yields CDR1 SGHVS and CDR2 FQNEAQ. CDR3 nucleotide sequence: TGTGCCAGCAGCTTAAGATTCGGCTCCTCCACAGATACGCAGTATTTT. It encodes CASSLRFGSSTDTQYF.

In this sample, this clone turned up once. The CDR3 sequence: CASSPSGTSYEQYF. CDR3 nucleotide sequence: TGCGCCAGCAGCCCGTCTGGGACCTCCTACGAGCAGTACTTC. This chain uses TRBV5-1 with TRBJ2-7; D may be TRBD1 or TRBD2 (5 bases each). V was trimmed by 4 bases and J by 0 bases, leaving 11 bases between them. Germline-derived CDR1 and CDR2 are SGHRS and YFSETQ. The CDR3 covers 14 residues.

V and J are TRBV28 and TRBJ2-3, with D possibly matching TRBD2 (5 bases). The CDR3 has 12 amino acids. The germline V and J ends were trimmed by 6 bases and 3 bases, with 7 bases remaining between them. Germline V CDR1 and CDR2: MDHEN, SYDVKM. In DNA form, the CDR3 reads TGTGCCAGCAGCTTAGCGACAGATACGCAGTATTTT. It yields the protein CASSLATDTQYF.

The chain has TRBV7-9 and TRBJ1-2; unclear D gene. Germline V lookup: CDR1 SEHNR, CDR2 FQNEAQ (reference sequence). The V and J ends lost 5 bases and 3 bases respectively, with 22 bases between them. The CDR3 is 17 residues long. The CDR3 DNA is TGTGCCAGCAGCCTAAGCTCGGGCCCTGGCGGTCACTATGGCTACACCTTC. It encodes CASSLSSGPGGHYGYTF. The whole variable domain, filled in from reference TRBV7-9 and TRBJ1-2, reads DTGVSQNPRHKITKRGQNVTFRCDPISEHNRLYWYRQTLGQGPEFLTYFQNEAQLEKSRLLSDRFSAERPKGSFSTLEIQRTEQGDSAMYLCASSLSSGPGGHYGYTFGSGTRLTVV.

CDR3 sequence: CASSGGYGYTF. Written as DNA, the CDR3 is TGCGCCAGCAGCGGCGGATATGGCTACACCTTC. V gene TRBV5-1 combines with J gene TRBJ1-2; D unresolved. CDR1 SGHRS and CDR2 YFSETQ come from the germline V gene. The CDR3 runs 11 residues. V lost 4 bases to trimming and J lost 5 bases, with 6 bases between them.

This clone appeared once. The chain combines TRBV7-4 with TRBJ2-2; tentatively, D is TRBD1 (6 bases). V dropped 3 bases and J dropped 4 bases, with 24 bases sitting between them. The CDR3 has 19 amino acids. The V gene's germline CDR1 is SGHVT and CDR2 SQSDAQ. Here the CDR3 reads CASSFPRRRPGARTGELFF. The DNA for the CDR3 is TGTGCCAGCAGCTTTCCCCGGCGTCGGCCAGGGGCGCGCACCGGGGAGCTGTTTTTT.